This TCR beta chain originates from a study of T cell changes during pregnancy in multiple sclerosis. The protocol was immunoSEQ multiplex PCR, while the TCRdb copy is restricted to in-frame clones and leaves out a portion. The sample lists about 40,000 clones, approximately 91% occurring once. This CDR3 is 14 amino acids long. The V gene end was trimmed by 4 bases and the J gene end by 7 bases; junction bases not matched to a gene: 4. Germline CDR1 is LNHDA and CDR2 is SQIVND (reference sequence). This clonotype originated in a female donor with multiple sclerosis, enrolled in a pregnancy study. Source material: PBMCs (not recorded whether the cells were cultured). V and J are TRBV19 and TRBJ2-1; 10 bases are a match to TRBD2. CDR3 nucleotide sequence: TGTGCCAGTAGTACTAGCGGGAGCAGGAATGAGCAGTTCTTC. It codes for CASSTSGSRNEQFF.